Reported below is one TCR beta chain. This entry is derived from a study of blood T cell repertoires in COVID-19. Looking at the study overall: Italy, Spain and the United States were the sources of the convalescent and acute COVID-19 samples. Sample material is recorded as cDNA or gDNA derived from T cells, B-cell-depleted T cells, or PBMCs.

From germline, CDR1 is SGHTA and CDR2 FQGTGA. Trimming shortened V by 5 bases and J by 3 bases, and 14 bases separated the two germline ends. This CDR3 is built from 15 residues. In the original workflow: Using reference gene primer amplification, nucleated cell counts were estimated. Clones were read by immunoSEQ multiplex PCR, and TCRdb kept only the in-frame ones, dropping some. The V and J calls and clone size are taken from that table; D and trimming were inferred from the DNA. The table lists fewer than 350,000 clones, about 90% of them singletons. The material sequenced was peripheral blood. This chain uses TRBV7-3 with TRBJ1-3; D is unclear. This receptor was obtained from a woman in her 50s who had recovered from COVID-19. The CDR3 coding sequence is TGTGCCAGCAGCCCATCAGACGGGTTTGGAAACACCATATATTTT. Translation gives CASSPSDGFGNTIYF.